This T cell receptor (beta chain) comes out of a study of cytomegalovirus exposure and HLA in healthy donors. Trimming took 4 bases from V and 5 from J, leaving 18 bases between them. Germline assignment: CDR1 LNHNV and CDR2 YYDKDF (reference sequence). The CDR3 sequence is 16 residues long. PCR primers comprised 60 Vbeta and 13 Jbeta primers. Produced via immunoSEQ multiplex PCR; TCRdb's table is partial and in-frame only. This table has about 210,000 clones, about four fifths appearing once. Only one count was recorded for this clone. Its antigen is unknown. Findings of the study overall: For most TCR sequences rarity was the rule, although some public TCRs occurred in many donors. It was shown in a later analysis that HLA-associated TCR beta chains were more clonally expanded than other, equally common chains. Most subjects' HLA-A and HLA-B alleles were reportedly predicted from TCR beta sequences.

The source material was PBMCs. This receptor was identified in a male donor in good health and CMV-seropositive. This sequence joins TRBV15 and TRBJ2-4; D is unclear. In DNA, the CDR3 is TGTGCCACCAGCAAAGGCGGCCCGGGTGGTGAAAACATTCAGTACTTC. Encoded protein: CATSKGGPGGENIQYF. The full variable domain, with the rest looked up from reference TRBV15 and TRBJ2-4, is DAMVIQNPRYQVTQFGKPVTLSCSQTLNHNVMYWYQQKSSQAPKLLFHYYDKDFNNEADTPDNFQSRRPNTSFCFLDIRSPGLGDTAMYLCATSKGGPGGENIQYFGAGTRLSVL.